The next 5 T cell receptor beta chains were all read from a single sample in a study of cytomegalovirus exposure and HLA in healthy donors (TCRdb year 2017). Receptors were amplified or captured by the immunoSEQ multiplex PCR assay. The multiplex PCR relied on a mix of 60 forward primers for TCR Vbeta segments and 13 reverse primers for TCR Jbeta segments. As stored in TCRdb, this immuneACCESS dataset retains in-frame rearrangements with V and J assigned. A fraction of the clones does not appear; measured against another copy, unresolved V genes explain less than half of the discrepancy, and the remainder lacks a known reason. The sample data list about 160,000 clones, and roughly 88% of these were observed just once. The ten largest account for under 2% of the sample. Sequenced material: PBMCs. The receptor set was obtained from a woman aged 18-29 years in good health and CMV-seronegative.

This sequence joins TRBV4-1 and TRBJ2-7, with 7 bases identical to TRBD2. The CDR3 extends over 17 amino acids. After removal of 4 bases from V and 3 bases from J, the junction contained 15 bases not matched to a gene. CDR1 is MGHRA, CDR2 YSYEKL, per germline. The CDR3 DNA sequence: TGCGCCAGCAGCCGCCACCCAGCTCAGGGCGGGAGCTACGAGCAGTACTTC. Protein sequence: CASSRHPAQGGSYEQYF.

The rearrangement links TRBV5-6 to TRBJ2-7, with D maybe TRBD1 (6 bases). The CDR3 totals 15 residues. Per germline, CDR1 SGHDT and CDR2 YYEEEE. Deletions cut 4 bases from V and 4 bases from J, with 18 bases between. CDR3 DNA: TGTGCCAGCAGCCTAAGACGGGACATCATATACGAGCAGTACTTC. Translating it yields CASSLRRDIIYEQYF. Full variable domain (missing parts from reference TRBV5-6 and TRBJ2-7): DAGVTQSPTHLIKTRGQQVTLRCSPKSGHDTVSWYQQALGQGPQFIFQYYEEEERQRGNFPDRFSGHQFPNYSSELNVNALLLGDSALYLCASSLRRDIIYEQYFGPGTRLTVT.

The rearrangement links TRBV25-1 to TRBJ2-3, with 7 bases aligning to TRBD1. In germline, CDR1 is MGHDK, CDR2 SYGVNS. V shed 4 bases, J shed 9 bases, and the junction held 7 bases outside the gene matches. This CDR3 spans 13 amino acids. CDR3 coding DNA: TGTGCCAGCAGTGCCCGACAGGGCTGGACGCAGTATTTT. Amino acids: CASSARQGWTQYF.

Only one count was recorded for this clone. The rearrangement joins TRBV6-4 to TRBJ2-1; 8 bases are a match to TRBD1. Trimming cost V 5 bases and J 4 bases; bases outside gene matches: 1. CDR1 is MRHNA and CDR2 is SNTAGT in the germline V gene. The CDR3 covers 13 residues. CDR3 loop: CASSRDRYNEQFF. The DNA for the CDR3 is TGTGCCAGCAGTAGGGACAGGTACAATGAGCAGTTCTTC.

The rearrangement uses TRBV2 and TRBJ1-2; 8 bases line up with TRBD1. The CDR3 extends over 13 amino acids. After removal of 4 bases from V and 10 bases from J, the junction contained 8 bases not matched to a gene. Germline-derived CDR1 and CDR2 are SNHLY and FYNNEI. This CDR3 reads CASSGTGTRIYTF. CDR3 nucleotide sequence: TGTGCCAGCAGTGGGACAGGGACGAGGATCTACACCTTC.